These T cell receptor beta chains were read from a single sample in a study of shared clonotypes between healthy human individuals. TCRdb keeps only in-frame clones here, not all; method: immunoSEQ multiplex PCR. Of hundreds of thousands of clones listed, approximately 95% are singletons. Sequenced: naive CD8+ T cells sorted from blood. The receptors here all came from a woman aged 25 to 39 in good health. Both conserved end residues are part of each CDR3. D genes are given only for firm matches. Rows may omit the clone size; those that give it use once, few, many or a size class.

j_gene: TRBJ2-7; abundance: few; d_gene: TRBD2; v_gene: TRBV9; CDR3nt: TGTGCCAGCAGCGGGGGACTAGCGGGCTACGAGCAGTACTTC; CDR3aa: CASSGGLAGYEQYF
j_gene: TRBJ2-7; abundance: -; d_gene: TRBD1; v_gene: TRBV28; CDR3nt: TGTGCCAGCAGTTCCCCCCGACAGGGCTGGCACGAGCAGTACTTC; CDR3aa: CASSSPRQGWHEQYF
j_gene: TRBJ1-5; abundance: -; d_gene: -; v_gene: TRBV27; CDR3nt: TGTGCCAGCAGTTGGGGGCCGGGAGGGGTTGGACAGCCCCAGCATTTT; CDR3aa: CASSWGPGGVGQPQHF
j_gene: TRBJ2-7; abundance: -; d_gene: TRBD1; v_gene: TRBV5-6; CDR3nt: TGTGCCAGCAGCGCCGGGACAGTTAACGAGCAGTACTTC; CDR3aa: CASSAGTVNEQYF
j_gene: TRBJ2-7; abundance: -; d_gene: -; v_gene: TRBV2; CDR3nt: TGTGCCAGCCGGCAGGGATCCTACGAGCAGTACTTC; CDR3aa: CASRQGSYEQYF
j_gene: TRBJ2-1; abundance: -; d_gene: TRBD2; v_gene: TRBV7-8; CDR3nt: TGTGCCAGCAGCTTTCTGCGGGAGGGCCTCGGGGAGCAGTTCTTC; CDR3aa: CASSFLREGLGEQFF
j_gene: TRBJ2-7; abundance: -; d_gene: -; v_gene: TRBV29-1; CDR3nt: TGCAGCGTGGGGCCAGGGACCTACGAGCAGTACTTC; CDR3aa: CSVGPGTYEQYF
j_gene: TRBJ1-6; abundance: -; d_gene: -; v_gene: TRBV30; CDR3nt: TGTGCCTGGAGGTTTCAGGGAGGTTCACCCCTCCACTTT; CDR3aa: CAWRFQGGSPLHF
j_gene: TRBJ2-1; abundance: -; d_gene: -; v_gene: TRBV15; CDR3nt: TGTGCCACCAGTACAGTCGGACAGCCCAATGAGCAGTTCTTC; CDR3aa: CATSTVGQPNEQFF
j_gene: TRBJ2-1; abundance: -; d_gene: -; v_gene: TRBV10-1; CDR3nt: TGCGCCAGCAGTGAGCCAGGTGGGGGGCACCCCCAGTTCTTC; CDR3aa: CASSEPGGGHPQFF